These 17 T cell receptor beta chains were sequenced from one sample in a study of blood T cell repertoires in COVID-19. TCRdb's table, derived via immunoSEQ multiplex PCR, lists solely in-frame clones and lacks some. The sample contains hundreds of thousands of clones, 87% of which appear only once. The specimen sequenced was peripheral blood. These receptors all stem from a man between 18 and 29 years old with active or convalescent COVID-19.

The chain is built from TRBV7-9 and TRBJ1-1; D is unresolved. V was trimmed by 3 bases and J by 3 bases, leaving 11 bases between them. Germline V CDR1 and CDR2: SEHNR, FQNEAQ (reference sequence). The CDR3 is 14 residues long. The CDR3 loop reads CASSFGVGYTEAFF. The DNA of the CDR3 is TGTGCCAGCAGCTTCGGGGTCGGCTACACTGAAGCTTTCTTT.

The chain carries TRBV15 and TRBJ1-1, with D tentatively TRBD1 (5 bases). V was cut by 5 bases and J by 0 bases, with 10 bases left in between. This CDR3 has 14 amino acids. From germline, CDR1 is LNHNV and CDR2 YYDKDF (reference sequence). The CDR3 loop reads CATSVGAVNTEAFF. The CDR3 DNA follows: TGTGCCACCAGCGTTGGGGCGGTGAACACTGAAGCTTTCTTT.

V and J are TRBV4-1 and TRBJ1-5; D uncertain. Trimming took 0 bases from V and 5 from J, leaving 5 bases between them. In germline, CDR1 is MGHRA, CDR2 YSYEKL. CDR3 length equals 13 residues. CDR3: CASSQEQDQPQHF. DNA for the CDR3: TGCGCCAGCAGCCAAGAGCAGGATCAGCCCCAGCATTTT.

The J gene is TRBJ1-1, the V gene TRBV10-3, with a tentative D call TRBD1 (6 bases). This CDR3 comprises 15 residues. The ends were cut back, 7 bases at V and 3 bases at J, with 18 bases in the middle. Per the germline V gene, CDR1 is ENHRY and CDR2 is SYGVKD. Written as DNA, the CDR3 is TGTGCCATCAAAAAACAGGGAGGGGGGGACACTGAAGCTTTCTTT. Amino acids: CAIKKQGGGDTEAFF.

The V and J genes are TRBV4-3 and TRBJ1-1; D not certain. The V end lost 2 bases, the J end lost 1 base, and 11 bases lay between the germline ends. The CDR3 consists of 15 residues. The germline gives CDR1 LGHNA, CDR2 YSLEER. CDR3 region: CASSQSLGRNTEAFF. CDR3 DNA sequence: TGCGCCAGCAGCCAATCCTTGGGCCGGAACACTGAAGCTTTCTTT.

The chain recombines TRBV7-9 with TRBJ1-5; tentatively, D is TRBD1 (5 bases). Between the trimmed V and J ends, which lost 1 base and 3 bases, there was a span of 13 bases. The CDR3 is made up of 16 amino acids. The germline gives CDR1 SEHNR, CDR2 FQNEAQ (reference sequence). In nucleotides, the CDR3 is TGTGCCAGCAGCTTAGGGGTACAAGGGGACAATCAGCCCCAGCATTTT. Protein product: CASSLGVQGDNQPQHF.

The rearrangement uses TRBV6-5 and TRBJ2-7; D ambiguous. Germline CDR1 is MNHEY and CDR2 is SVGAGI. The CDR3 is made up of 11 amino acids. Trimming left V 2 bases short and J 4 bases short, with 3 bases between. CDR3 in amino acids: CASSYQYEQYF. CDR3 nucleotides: TGTGCCAGCAGTTACCAGTACGAGCAGTACTTC.

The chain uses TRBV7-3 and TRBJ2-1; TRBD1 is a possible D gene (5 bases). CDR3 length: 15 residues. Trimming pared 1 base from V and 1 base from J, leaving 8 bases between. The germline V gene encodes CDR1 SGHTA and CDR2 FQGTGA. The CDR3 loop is CASSLSAGSYNEQFF. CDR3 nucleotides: TGTGCCAGCAGCTTAAGTGCAGGGTCCTACAATGAGCAGTTCTTC.

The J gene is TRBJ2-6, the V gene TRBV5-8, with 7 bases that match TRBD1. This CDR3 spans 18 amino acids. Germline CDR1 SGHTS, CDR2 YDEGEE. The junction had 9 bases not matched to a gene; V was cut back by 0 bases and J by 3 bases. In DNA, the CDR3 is TGTGCCAGCAGCTTGGGGGACAGTCAACTCTTTGGGGCCAACGTCCTGACTTTC. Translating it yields CASSLGDSQLFGANVLTF.

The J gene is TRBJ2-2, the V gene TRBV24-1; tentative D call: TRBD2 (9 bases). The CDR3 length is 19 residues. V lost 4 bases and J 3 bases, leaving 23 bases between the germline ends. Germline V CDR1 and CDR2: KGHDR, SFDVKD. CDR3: CATSDLRGLAGPDTGELFF. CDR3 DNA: TGTGCCACCAGTGACCTCAGGGGGCTAGCGGGACCCGACACCGGGGAGCTGTTTTTT.

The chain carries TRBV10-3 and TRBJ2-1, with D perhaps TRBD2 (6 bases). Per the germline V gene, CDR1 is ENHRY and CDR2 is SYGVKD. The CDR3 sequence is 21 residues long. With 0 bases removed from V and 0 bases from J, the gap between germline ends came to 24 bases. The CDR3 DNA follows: TGTGCCATCAGTGAGTCCGCGTGGCGGGAAGGTCTCCCTAGCTCCTACAATGAGCAGTTCTTC. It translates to CAISESAWREGLPSSYNEQFF.

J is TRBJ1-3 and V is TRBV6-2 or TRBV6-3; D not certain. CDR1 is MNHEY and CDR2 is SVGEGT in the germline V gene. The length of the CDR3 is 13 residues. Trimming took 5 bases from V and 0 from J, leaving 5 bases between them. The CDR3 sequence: CASSLSSGNTIYF. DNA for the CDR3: TGTGCCAGCAGTCTCAGCTCTGGAAACACCATATATTTT.

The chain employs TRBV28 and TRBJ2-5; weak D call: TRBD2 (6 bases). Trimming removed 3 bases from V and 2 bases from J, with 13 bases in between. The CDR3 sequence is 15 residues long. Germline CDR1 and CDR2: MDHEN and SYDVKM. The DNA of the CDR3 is TGTGCCAGCAGTTTGAGTGGGGGAGGACAAGAGACCCAGTACTTC. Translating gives CASSLSGGGQETQYF.

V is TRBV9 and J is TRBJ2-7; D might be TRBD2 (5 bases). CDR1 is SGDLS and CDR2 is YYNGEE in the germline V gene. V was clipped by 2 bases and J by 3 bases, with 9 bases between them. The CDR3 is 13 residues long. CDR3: CASSVEGHYEQYF. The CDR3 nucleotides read TGTGCCAGCAGCGTCGAGGGTCACTACGAGCAGTACTTC.

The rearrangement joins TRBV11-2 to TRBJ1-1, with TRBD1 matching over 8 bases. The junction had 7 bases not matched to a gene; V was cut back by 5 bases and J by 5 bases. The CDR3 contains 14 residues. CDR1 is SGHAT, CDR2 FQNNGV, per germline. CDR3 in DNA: TGTGCCAGCAGCGGACAGGGCCGGAAAACTGAAGCTTTCTTT. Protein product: CASSGQGRKTEAFF.

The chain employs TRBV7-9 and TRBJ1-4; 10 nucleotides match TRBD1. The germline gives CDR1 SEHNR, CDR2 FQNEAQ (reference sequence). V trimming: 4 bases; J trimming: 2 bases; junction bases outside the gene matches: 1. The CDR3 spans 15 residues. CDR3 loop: CASSSTGGTNEKLFF. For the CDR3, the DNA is TGTGCCAGCAGCTCGACAGGGGGCACTAATGAAAAACTGTTTTTT.

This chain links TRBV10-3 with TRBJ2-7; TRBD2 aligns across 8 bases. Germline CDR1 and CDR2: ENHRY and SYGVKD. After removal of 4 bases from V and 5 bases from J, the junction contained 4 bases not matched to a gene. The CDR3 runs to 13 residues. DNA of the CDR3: TGTGCCATCAGTGGGACTAGCAGGGACGAGCAGTACTTC. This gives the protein CAISGTSRDEQYF.